This T cell receptor (beta chain) was identified in a study of human T cells and chemical hapten exposure. TCRdb reanalysed the RACE reads using MiXCR and keeps one entry per CDR3 protein. The table includes about 96,000 distinct CDR3 sequences, about 9% detected once. V lost 1 base to trimming and J lost 6 bases; unmatched junction nucleotides: 8. Germline values: CDR1 SGHVS, CDR2 FNYEAQ. The CDR3 has 16 amino acids. The time point was: patch test 2, 6 weeks after DPC sensitization. Regarding treatment: therapeutic diphenylcyclopropenone sensitization with weekly scalp DPC. V gene TRBV7-6 combines with J gene TRBJ2-2; the match to TRBD2 covers 7 bases. The sequencing used whole blood, collected in connection with sensitization to the hapten diphenylcyclopropenone (DPC). This TCR was recovered from a woman aged 40-49 years with alopecia areata. Some clones in this sample may be carry-over from other donors' samples. CDR3 in amino acids: CASSLVRRELAGELFF. CDR3 bases: TGTGCCAGCAGCTTAGTCCGGCGGGAGCTTGCCGGGGAGCTGTTTTTT.